The source of this TCR beta chain is a study of cytomegalovirus exposure and HLA in healthy donors. General observations from the study: Later examination showed HLA-associated TCR beta chains had greater clonal expansion than equally common others. HLA alleles showed associations with some 17,000 TCR beta sequences in a later analysis, at a 0.05 false discovery rate. The productive fraction for most TCR beta V segments was about 90% or about 30% in an earlier analysis.

The PCR employed 60 Vbeta primers together with 13 Jbeta primers. The repertoire was sequenced with immunoSEQ multiplex PCR; TCRdb's copy has only in-frame clones and lacks some. This repertoire shows more than 90,000 clones, approximately 70% found once; its top ten account for around 0.9%. About this clone: Its antigen is unknown.

Sequencing used PBMCs. This clonotype was obtained from a woman younger than 45 in good health and CMV-seronegative.

The CDR3 here is CASSQGGGTDEKLFF. As DNA, the CDR3 is TGCGCCAGCAGCCAAGGGGGGGGGACGGATGAAAAACTGTTTTTT. This rearrangement joins TRBV4-1 to TRBJ1-4; tentatively, D is TRBD1 (5 bases). Germline V gene sequence: CDR1 MGHRA, CDR2 YSYEKL. The V end was cut by 1 base, the J end by 6 bases, with 12 bases between. This CDR3 has 15 amino acids.